The 21 T cell receptor beta chains below were found in one sample sequenced in a study of T cell changes during pregnancy in multiple sclerosis. TCRdb's table, derived via immunoSEQ multiplex PCR, lists solely in-frame clones and lacks some. The sample yields tens of thousands of clones, roughly 92% seen once. The material sequenced was peripheral blood, taken in the second trimester of pregnancy. The receptors were sampled from a female donor with multiple sclerosis, enrolled in a pregnancy study.

The V and J genes are TRBV29-1 and TRBJ1-2; D is perhaps TRBD1 (6 bases). The V end lost 6 bases, the J end lost 7 bases, and 18 bases lay between the germline ends. Germline-derived CDR1 and CDR2 are SQVTM and ANQGSEA. The CDR3 extends over 13 amino acids. CDR3 sequence (DNA): TGCAGCGTATTACAGGGTCCCTCTATTGGCTACACCTTC. This sequence encodes CSVLQGPSIGYTF.

V usage is TRBV28 and J usage is TRBJ2-3; 7 bases fit TRBD2. Trimming cost V 2 bases and J 0 bases; bases outside gene matches: 5. Germline CDR1 is MDHEN and CDR2 is SYDVKM. The CDR3 extends over 16 amino acids. CDR3 DNA: TGTGCCAGCAGTTTAATCGGGAGGACTAGCACAGATACGCAGTATTTT. This gives the protein CASSLIGRTSTDTQYF. Variable domain in full (rest from reference TRBV28 and TRBJ2-3): DVKVTQSSRYLVKRTGEKVFLECVQDMDHENMFWYRQDPGLGLRLIYFSYDVKMKEKGDIPEGYSVSREKKERFSLILESASTNQTSMYLCASSLIGRTSTDTQYFGPGTRLTVL.

V is TRBV5-5 and J is TRBJ2-3; D is unresolved. CDR1 is SGHKS, CDR2 YYEKEE, per germline (reference sequence). This CDR3 spans 16 amino acids. Trimming left V 2 bases short and J 2 bases short, with 15 bases between. The CDR3 region has the DNA TGTGCCAGCAGCTTAGGTGTCGAGGTTTCCACAGATACGCAGTATTTT. This sequence encodes CASSLGVEVSTDTQYF. Drawing the rest from reference TRBV5-5 and TRBJ2-3, the complete variable domain is DAGVTQSPTHLIKTRGQQVTLRCSPISGHKSVSWYQQVLGQGPQFIFQYYEKEERGRGNFPDRFSARQFPNYSSELNVNALLLGDSALYLCASSLGVEVSTDTQYFGPGTRLTVL.

The rearrangement uses TRBV5-4 and TRBJ2-2; 9 nucleotides match TRBD1. Germline V gives CDR1 SGHNT, CDR2 YYREEE (reference sequence). The CDR3 is made up of 15 amino acids. The J segment lost 5 bases and the V segment lost 4 bases, leaving 6 bases of the junction unmatched. CDR3 nucleotide sequence: TGTGCCAGCAGCGTACAGGGGGCGAGGACCGGGGAGCTGTTTTTT. Amino acid sequence: CASSVQGARTGELFF.

V and J are TRBV4-1 and TRBJ2-1; TRBD1 might be the D (7 bases). Trimming took off 4 bases at V and 8 bases at J, with 21 bases between the two ends. The CDR3 runs to 16 residues. The germline V gene encodes CDR1 MGHRA and CDR2 YSYEKL. The CDR3 spells CASSLPWETGRHEQFF. The DNA of the CDR3 is TGCGCCAGCAGCCTACCCTGGGAGACAGGGAGGCATGAGCAGTTCTTC.

This clone is a singleton in its sample. The chain joins TRBV5-1 to TRBJ2-1, with 11 bases matching TRBD2. Germline loops: CDR1 SGHRS, CDR2 YFSETQ. Losses at the gene ends were 4 bases for V and 7 bases for J; bases not matched to a gene: 13. The CDR3 length is 17 residues. CDR3 protein: CASSMAPGTSGKNEQFF. The CDR3 DNA reads TGCGCCAGCAGCATGGCCCCCGGGACTAGCGGAAAAAATGAGCAGTTCTTC.

This clone was counted only a few times. The chain links TRBV6-4 to TRBJ2-1, with a tentative D call TRBD2 (5 bases). Trimming cost V 5 bases and J 10 bases, with 9 bases left between them. The CDR3 is 11 residues long. CDR1 and CDR2 (germline): MRHNA, SNTAGT. CDR3 nucleotides: TGTGCCAGCAGTAATAGCGAGGAGCAGTTCTTC. Its translation: CASSNSEEQFF.

This CDR3 is CASSYWEGLQETQYF. The DNA for the CDR3 is TGTGCCAGCAGTTACTGGGAGGGTCTACAAGAGACCCAGTACTTC. This sequence joins TRBV6-5 and TRBJ2-5; the match to TRBD2 covers 7 bases. This CDR3 is 15 amino acids long. Germline V gene lookup returns CDR1 MNHEY and CDR2 SVGAGI. V shed 1 base and J 2 bases; nucleotides not matched to a gene: 4.

The CDR3 here is CASSLVTSGRGPSYEQYF. The CDR3 DNA reads TGTGCCAGCAGCTTAGTCACTAGCGGGAGAGGGCCATCCTACGAGCAGTACTTC. This chain joins TRBV7-2 and TRBJ2-7, with 11 bases fitting TRBD2. The CDR3 covers 18 residues. The germline V gene has CDR1 SGHTA and CDR2 FQGNSA. Unmatched junction bases numbered 9, after V lost 1 base and J lost 1 base.

The chain is built from TRBV5-4 and TRBJ2-7, with D perhaps TRBD2 (6 bases). Trimming pared 3 bases from V and 3 bases from J, leaving 10 bases between. The germline V gene encodes CDR1 SGHNT and CDR2 YYREEE (reference sequence). The CDR3 runs 13 residues. Written as DNA, the CDR3 is TGTGCCAGCAGCTCCACGACTAGCTACGAGCAGTACTTC. As protein: CASSSTTSYEQYF. Looking up the rest from reference TRBV5-4 and TRBJ2-7 gives the full variable domain: ETGVTQSPTHLIKTRGQQVTLRCSSQSGHNTVSWYQQALGQGPQFIFQYYREEENGRGNFPPRFSGLQFPNYSSELNVNALELDDSALYLCASSSTTSYEQYFGPGTRLTVT.

The CDR3 region is CASSSATLAESTDTQYF. As DNA, the CDR3 is TGTGCCAGCAGTTCTGCAACTCTCGCGGAGAGCACAGATACGCAGTATTTT. The J gene is TRBJ2-3, the V gene TRBV28; D remains unclear. The CDR3 spans 17 residues. V shed 4 bases and J shed 0 bases, with 17 bases lying between them. Germline CDR1 reads MDHEN; CDR2 reads SYDVKM.

The J gene is TRBJ1-1, the V gene TRBV7-3, with a tentative D call TRBD1 (6 bases). The CDR3 runs to 13 residues. Trimming cost V 2 bases and J 6 bases, with 10 bases left between them. CDR1 and CDR2 from the germline V gene are SGHTA and FQGTGA. CDR3 loop: CASSLRGAAEAFF. CDR3 bases: TGTGCCAGCAGCTTACGGGGGGCCGCTGAAGCTTTCTTT.

This chain connects TRBV27 to TRBJ2-5; the match to TRBD2 covers 13 bases. V gave up 6 bases and J gave up 6 bases; unmatched junction bases: 13. This CDR3 comprises 17 residues. Germline lookup yields CDR1 MNHEY and CDR2 SMNVEV (reference sequence). CDR3: CASRRLTGTSGVKTQYF. CDR3 in DNA: TGTGCCAGCAGACGCCTTACCGGGACTAGCGGGGTGAAGACCCAGTACTTC.

The rearrangement uses TRBV18 and TRBJ2-2; tentative D call: TRBD1 (6 bases). Trimming stripped 2 bases from V and 4 bases from J, with 11 bases between. The CDR3 is 15 residues long. The germline CDR1 and CDR2 sequences are KGHSH and LQKENI. This CDR3 is CASSPVRGGTGELFF. The CDR3 DNA is TGTGCCAGCTCACCAGTCAGGGGTGGCACCGGGGAGCTGTTTTTT.

The table lists this clone with a few counts. The chain recombines TRBV2 with TRBJ1-6, with no clear D. V was trimmed by 4 bases and J by 8 bases, leaving 12 bases between them. The germline gives CDR1 SNHLY, CDR2 FYNNEI. The CDR3 consists of 14 residues. The CDR3 bases are TGTGCCAGCAGTGCGGGCGGGGATTATTCACCCCTCCACTTT. Its protein product is CASSAGGDYSPLHF.

This CDR3 is CASSGRGRINPDTQYF. In DNA, the CDR3 is TGTGCCAGCAGTGGCAGGGGGCGCATTAACCCAGATACGCAGTATTTT. This chain connects TRBV5-4 to TRBJ2-3, with 8 nucleotides matching TRBD1. With 5 bases clipped from V and 4 bases from J, the junction kept 12 bases outside the gene matches. Germline assignment: CDR1 SGHNT and CDR2 YYREEE (reference sequence). CDR3 length: 16 amino acids.

CDR3 amino acids: CASSTGYQPQHF. The DNA of the CDR3 is TGTGCCAGTAGTACGGGATATCAGCCCCAGCATTTT. This chain uses TRBV19 with TRBJ1-5; unclear D gene. The germline V and J ends were trimmed by 4 bases and 5 bases, with 6 bases remaining between them. The CDR3 is 12 amino acids. CDR1 is LNHDA and CDR2 is SQIVND in the germline V gene (reference sequence).

The chain combines TRBV11-2 with TRBJ2-7, with D possibly TRBD2 on 5 matching bases. V lost 2 bases, J lost 2 bases, and 16 bases lay in between. The CDR3 runs to 16 residues. Per the germline V gene, CDR1 is SGHAT and CDR2 is FQNNGV. The CDR3: CASSLNEGTTTYEQYF. CDR3 coding DNA: TGTGCCAGCAGCTTAAACGAGGGCACGACCACCTACGAGCAGTACTTC.

This chain links TRBV11-3 with TRBJ1-1, with 7 bases aligning to TRBD1. Trimming cost V 3 bases and J 3 bases; bases outside gene matches: 7. Germline CDR1 is SGHNT and CDR2 is YENEEA. CDR3 size: 15 residues. The CDR3 here is CASSFRGTGYTEAFF. Written as DNA, the CDR3 is TGTGCCAGCAGCTTCAGGGGGACGGGGTACACTGAAGCTTTCTTT.

This clone has more than one count but fewer than ten. The CDR3 DNA reads as TGTGCCAGCACCCCGTTCGGACAGGGATATGAGCAGTTCTTC. Its protein is CASTPFGQGYEQFF. This chain joins TRBV6-5 and TRBJ2-1, with 8 bases matching TRBD1. Germline trimming cut 7 bases from V and 8 bases from J; bases unmatched to any gene: 10. In germline, CDR1 is MNHEY, CDR2 SVGAGI. There are 14 residues in the CDR3.

This chain links TRBV7-9 with TRBJ2-2; no definite D call. CDR3 length: 14 amino acids. Deletions cut 1 base from V and 6 bases from J, with 9 bases between. Germline CDR1 is SEHNR and CDR2 is FQNEAQ (reference sequence). CDR3 amino acids: CASSLGPGSGELFF. The CDR3 region has the DNA TGTGCCAGCAGCTTAGGTCCCGGGTCCGGGGAGCTGTTTTTT.